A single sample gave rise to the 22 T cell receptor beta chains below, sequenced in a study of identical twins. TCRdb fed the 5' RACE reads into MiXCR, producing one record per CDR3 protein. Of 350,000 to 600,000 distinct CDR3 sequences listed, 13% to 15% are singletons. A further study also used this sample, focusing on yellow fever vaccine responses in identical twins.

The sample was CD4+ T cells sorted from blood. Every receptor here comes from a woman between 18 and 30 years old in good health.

In DNA form, the CDR3 reads TGCGCCAGCACCCTTGACGGACTAAGCTCCTACGAGCAGTACTTC. This gives the protein CASTLDGLSSYEQYF. The chain is built from TRBV5-1 and TRBJ2-7; the D gene is possibly TRBD2 (6 bases). The CDR3 is 15 amino acids. CDR1 and CDR2 (germline): SGHRS, YFSETQ. Trimming removed 6 bases at V and 0 bases at J, with 16 bases between.

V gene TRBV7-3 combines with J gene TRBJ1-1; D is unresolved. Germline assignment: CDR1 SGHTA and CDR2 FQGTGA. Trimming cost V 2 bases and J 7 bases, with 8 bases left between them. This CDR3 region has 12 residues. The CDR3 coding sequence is TGTGCCAGCAGCTTAGGCAACGGTGAAGCTTTCTTT. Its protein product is CASSLGNGEAFF.

The CDR3 sequence: CASSARLGGMETQYF. As DNA, the CDR3 is TGTGCCAGCAGCGCGCGACTAGGGGGGATGGAGACCCAGTACTTC. The chain recombines TRBV11-2 with TRBJ2-5; D is perhaps TRBD1 or TRBD2 (6 bases each). In germline, CDR1 is SGHAT, CDR2 FQNNGV. V was clipped by 5 bases and J by 5 bases, with 18 bases between them. The CDR3 sequence is 15 residues long.

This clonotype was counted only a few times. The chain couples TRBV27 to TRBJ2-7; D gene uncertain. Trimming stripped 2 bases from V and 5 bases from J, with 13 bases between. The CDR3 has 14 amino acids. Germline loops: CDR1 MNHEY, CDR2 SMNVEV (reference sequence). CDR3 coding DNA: TGTGCCAGCAGTTTAAGTTCAGAATGGGACGAGCAGTACTTC. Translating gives CASSLSSEWDEQYF.

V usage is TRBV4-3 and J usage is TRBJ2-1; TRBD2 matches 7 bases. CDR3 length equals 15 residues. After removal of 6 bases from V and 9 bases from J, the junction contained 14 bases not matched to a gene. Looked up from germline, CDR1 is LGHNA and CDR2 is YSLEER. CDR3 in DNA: TGCGCCAGCAGGGATTCGGGACTACTGTTTGGTGAGCAGTTCTTC. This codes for CASRDSGLLFGEQFF.

The CDR3 spells CSVGRSQETQYF. Written as DNA, the CDR3 is TGCAGCGTGGGACGGTCCCAAGAGACCCAGTACTTC. J is TRBJ2-5 and V is TRBV29-1; the D call may be TRBD1 or TRBD2 (5 bases each). The V gene's germline CDR1 is SQVTM and CDR2 ANQGSEA. V shed 6 bases and J shed 1 base, with 9 bases lying between them. CDR3 length equals 12 residues. Full variable domain (rest looked up from reference TRBV29-1 and TRBJ2-5): SAVISQKPSRDICQRGTSLTIQCQVDSQVTMMFWYRQQPGQSLTLIATANQGSEATYESGFVIDKFPISRPNLTFSTLTVSNMSPEDSSIYLCSVGRSQETQYFGPGTRLLVL.

The CDR3 loop is CATSDLGTGVTGELFF. Written as DNA, the CDR3 is TGTGCCACCAGTGATTTGGGGACAGGGGTCACCGGGGAGCTGTTTTTT. The gene calls are TRBV24-1 and TRBJ2-2, with 10 bases aligning to TRBD1. The ends lost 0 bases at V and 4 bases at J; junction bases unmatched: 1. This CDR3 contains 16 residues. Germline CDR1 is KGHDR and CDR2 is SFDVKD.

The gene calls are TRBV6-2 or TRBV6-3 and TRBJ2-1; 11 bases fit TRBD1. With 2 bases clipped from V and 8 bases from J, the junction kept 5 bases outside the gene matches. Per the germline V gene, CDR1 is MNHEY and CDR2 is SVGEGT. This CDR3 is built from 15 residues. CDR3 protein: CASSYPDRGRDEQFF. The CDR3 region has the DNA TGTGCCAGCAGTTACCCGGACAGGGGGCGGGATGAGCAGTTCTTC.

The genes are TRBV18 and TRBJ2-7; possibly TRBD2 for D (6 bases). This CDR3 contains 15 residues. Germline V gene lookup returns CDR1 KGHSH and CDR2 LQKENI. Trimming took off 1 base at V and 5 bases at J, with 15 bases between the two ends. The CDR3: CASSPRGRTTHEQYF. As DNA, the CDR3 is TGTGCCAGCTCACCACGGGGGAGGACAACCCACGAGCAGTACTTC.

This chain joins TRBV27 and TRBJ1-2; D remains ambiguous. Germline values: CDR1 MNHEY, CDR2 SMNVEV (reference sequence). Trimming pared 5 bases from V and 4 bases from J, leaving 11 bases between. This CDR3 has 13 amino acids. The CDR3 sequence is CASSPIGSYGYTF. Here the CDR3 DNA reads TGTGCCAGCAGTCCGATAGGATCCTATGGCTACACCTTC.

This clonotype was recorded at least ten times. DNA for the CDR3: TGTGCCAGCACCCAGACAGGGATATGGAACGAGCAGTACTTC. Residues: CASTQTGIWNEQYF. This chain uses TRBV6-2 or TRBV6-3 with TRBJ2-7; 7 bases are a match to TRBD1. From germline, CDR1 is MNHEY and CDR2 SVGEGT. The CDR3 extends over 14 amino acids. V lost 7 bases to trimming and J lost 5 bases; unmatched junction nucleotides: 11.

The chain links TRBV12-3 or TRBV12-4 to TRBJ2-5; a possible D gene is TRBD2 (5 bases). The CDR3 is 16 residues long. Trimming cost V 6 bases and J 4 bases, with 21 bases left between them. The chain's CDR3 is CASSSVVRAVGETQYF. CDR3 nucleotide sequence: TGTGCCAGCAGCTCTGTCGTGAGGGCCGTAGGAGAGACCCAGTACTTC.

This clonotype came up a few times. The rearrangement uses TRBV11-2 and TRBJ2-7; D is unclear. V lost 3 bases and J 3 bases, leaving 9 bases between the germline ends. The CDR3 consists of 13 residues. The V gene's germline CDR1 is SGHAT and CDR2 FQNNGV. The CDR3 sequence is CASSFPAGYEQYF. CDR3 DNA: TGTGCCAGCAGCTTCCCCGCCGGCTACGAGCAGTACTTC.

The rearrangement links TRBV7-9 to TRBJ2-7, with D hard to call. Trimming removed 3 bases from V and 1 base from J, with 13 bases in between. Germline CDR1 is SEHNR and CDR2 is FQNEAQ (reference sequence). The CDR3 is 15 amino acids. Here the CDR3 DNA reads TGTGCCAGCAGCTTTGGCGGCCTAGGTTCCTACGAGCAGTACTTC. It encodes CASSFGGLGSYEQYF. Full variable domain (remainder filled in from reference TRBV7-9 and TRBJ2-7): DTGVSQNPRHKITKRGQNVTFRCDPISEHNRLYWYRQTLGQGPEFLTYFQNEAQLEKSRLLSDRFSAERPKGSFSTLEIQRTEQGDSAMYLCASSFGGLGSYEQYFGPGTRLTVT.

CDR3 sequence reads: CATSDAGPLGIQYF. CDR3 DNA sequence: TGTGCCACCAGTGATGCTGGCCCCCTTGGCATTCAGTACTTC. The J gene is TRBJ2-4, the V gene TRBV24-1; D is unclear. V was shortened by 3 bases and J by 9 bases, with 14 bases between the two germline ends. Germline CDR1 KGHDR, CDR2 SFDVKD. CDR3 size: 14 residues.

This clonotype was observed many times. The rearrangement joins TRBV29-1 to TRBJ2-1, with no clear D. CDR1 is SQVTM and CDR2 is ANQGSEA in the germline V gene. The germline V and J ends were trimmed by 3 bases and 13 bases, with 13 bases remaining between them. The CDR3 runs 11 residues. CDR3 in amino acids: CSVELGRDQFF. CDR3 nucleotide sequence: TGCAGCGTTGAGTTGGGTAGGGATCAGTTCTTC.

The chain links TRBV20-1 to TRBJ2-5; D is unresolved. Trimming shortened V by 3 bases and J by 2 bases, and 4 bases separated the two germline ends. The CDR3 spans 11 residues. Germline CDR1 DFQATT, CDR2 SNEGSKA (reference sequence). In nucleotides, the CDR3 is TGCAGTGCTAGGAGTCAAGAGACCCAGTACTTC. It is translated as CSARSQETQYF.

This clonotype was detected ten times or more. The CDR3 DNA follows: TGTGCCAGCAGTGATTCTAGTAGGGAGACCCAGTACTTC. It is translated as CASSDSSRETQYF. The chain is built from TRBV25-1 and TRBJ2-5; no firm D call. The CDR3 runs to 13 residues. In germline, CDR1 is MGHDK, CDR2 SYGVNS. V lost 3 bases and J 5 bases, leaving 10 bases between the germline ends.

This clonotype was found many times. The chain's CDR3 is CASTRTGGAGELFF. DNA for the CDR3: TGCGCCAGCACCCGGACAGGGGGTGCCGGGGAGCTGTTTTTT. The chain carries TRBV5-1 and TRBJ2-2, with TRBD1 matching over 10 bases. Germline trimming cut 6 bases from V and 6 bases from J; bases unmatched to any gene: 5. Germline V gene data show CDR1 as SGHRS and CDR2 as YFSETQ. The CDR3 contains 14 residues. Full variable domain (outside the CDR3, taken from reference TRBV5-1 and TRBJ2-2): KAGVTQTPRYLIKTRGQQVTLSCSPISGHRSVSWYQQTPGQGLQFLFEYFSETQRNKGNFPGRFSGRQFSNSRSEMNVSTLELGDSALYLCASTRTGGAGELFFGEGSRLTVL.

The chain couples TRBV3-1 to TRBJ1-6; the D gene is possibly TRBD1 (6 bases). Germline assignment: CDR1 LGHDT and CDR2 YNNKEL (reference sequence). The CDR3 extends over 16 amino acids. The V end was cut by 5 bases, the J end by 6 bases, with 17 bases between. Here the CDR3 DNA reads TGTGCCAGCAGCGCCCTAACAGACAGGACTAATTCACCCCTCCACTTT. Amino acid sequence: CASSALTDRTNSPLHF.

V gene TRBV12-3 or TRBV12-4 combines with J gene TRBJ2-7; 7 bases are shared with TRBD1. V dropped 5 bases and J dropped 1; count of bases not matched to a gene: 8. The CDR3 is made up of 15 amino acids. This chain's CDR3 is CASSGRQGSSYEQYF. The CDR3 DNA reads TGTGCCAGCAGTGGAAGACAGGGAAGTTCCTACGAGCAGTACTTC.

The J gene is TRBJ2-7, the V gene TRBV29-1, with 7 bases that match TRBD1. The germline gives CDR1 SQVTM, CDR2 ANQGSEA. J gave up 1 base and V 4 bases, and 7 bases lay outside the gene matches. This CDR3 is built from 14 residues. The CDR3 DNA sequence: TGCAGCGTTGGACCAAGACAGGGATCCTACGAGCAGTACTTC. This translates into CSVGPRQGSYEQYF.